This T cell receptor (beta chain) stems from a study of T-cell memory formation after mild COVID-19. Germline trimming cut 0 bases from V and 4 bases from J; bases unmatched to any gene: 7. Germline loops: CDR1 SGHKS, CDR2 YYEKEE (reference sequence). CDR3 size: 16 residues. In TCRdb, the 5' RACE reads were re-called with MiXCR into one record per CDR3 protein. The sample holds 170,000 or so distinct CDR3 sequences, 20% to 25% seen once. The sequenced material came from PBMCs or a T cell subset sorted from them (not recorded which). The sequence was obtained from an adult woman who had mild COVID-19 (a few samples of this study predate the infection). Cell type and time point are not known. This sequence joins TRBV5-5 and TRBJ1-5; 7 bases map to TRBD1. In nucleotides, the CDR3 is TGTGCCAGCAGCTTGGACAGGGGCTTTGGTAATCAGCCCCAGCATTTT. Its protein product is CASSLDRGFGNQPQHF.